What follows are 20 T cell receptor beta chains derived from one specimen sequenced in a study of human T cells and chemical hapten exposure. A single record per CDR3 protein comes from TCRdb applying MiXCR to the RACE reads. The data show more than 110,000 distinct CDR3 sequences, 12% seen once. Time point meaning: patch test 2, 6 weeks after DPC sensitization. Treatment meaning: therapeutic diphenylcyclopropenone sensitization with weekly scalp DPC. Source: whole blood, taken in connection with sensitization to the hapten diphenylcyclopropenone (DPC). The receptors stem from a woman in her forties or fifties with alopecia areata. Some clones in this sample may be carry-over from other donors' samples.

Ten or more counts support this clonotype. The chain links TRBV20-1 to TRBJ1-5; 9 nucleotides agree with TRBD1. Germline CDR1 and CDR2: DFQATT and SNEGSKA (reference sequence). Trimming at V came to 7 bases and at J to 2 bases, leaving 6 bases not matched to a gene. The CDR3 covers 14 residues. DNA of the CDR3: TGCAGTGTTCCGGGACAGGGAGGCAATCAGCCCCAGCATTTT. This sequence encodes CSVPGQGGNQPQHF.

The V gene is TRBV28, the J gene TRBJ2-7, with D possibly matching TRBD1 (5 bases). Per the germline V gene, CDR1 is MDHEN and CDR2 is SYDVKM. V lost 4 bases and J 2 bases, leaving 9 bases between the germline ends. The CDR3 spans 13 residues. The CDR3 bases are TGTGCCAGCAGTTCAGGGTCCCCCTACGAGCAGTACTTC. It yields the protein CASSSGSPYEQYF.

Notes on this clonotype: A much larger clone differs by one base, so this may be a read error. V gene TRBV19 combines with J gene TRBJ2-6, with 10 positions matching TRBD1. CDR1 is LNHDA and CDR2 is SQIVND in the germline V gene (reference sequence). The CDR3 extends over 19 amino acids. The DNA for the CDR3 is TGTTCCAGTACGGGATCCGGGACAGGGGTTTACTCTGGGGCCAACGTCCTGACTTTC. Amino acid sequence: CSSTGSGTGVYSGANVLTF.

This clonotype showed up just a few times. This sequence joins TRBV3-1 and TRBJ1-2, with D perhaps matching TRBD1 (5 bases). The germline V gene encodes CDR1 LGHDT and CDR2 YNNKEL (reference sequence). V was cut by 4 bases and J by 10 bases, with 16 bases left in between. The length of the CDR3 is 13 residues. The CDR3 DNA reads TGTGCCAGCAGCCCCCGCCGGGGCGATGACTACACCTTC. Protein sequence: CASSPRRGDDYTF.

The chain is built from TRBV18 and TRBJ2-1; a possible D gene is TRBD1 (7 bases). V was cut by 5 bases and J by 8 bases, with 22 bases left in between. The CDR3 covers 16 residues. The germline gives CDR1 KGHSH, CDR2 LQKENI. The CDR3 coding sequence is TGTGCCAGCTCATCCGGGAGAGCAGGGGGACGCGATGAGCAGTTCTTC. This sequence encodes CASSSGRAGGRDEQFF.

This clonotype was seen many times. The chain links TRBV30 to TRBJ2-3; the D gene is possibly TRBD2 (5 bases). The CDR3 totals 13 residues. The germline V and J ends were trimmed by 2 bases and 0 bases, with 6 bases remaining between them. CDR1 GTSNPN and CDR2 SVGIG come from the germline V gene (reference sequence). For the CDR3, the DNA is TGTGCCTGGAGTCGGGGTAGCACAGATACGCAGTATTTT. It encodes CAWSRGSTDTQYF.

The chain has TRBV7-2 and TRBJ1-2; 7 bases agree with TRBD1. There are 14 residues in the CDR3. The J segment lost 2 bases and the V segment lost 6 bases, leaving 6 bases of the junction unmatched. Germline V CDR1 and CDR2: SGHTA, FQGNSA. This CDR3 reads CASREGALNYGYTF. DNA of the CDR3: TGTGCCAGCAGAGAGGGGGCGCTCAACTATGGCTACACCTTC.

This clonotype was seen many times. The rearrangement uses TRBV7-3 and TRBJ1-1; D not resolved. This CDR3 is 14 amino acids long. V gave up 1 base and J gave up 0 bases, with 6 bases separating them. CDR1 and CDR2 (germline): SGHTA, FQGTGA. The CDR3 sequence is CASSLNAVNTEAFF. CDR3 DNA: TGTGCCAGCAGCTTAAATGCGGTGAACACTGAAGCTTTCTTT. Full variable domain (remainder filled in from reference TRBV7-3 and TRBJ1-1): GAGVSQTPSNKVTEKGKYVELRCDPISGHTALYWYRQSLGQGPEFLIYFQGTGAADDSGLPNDRFFAVRPEGSVSTLKIQRTERGDSAVYLCASSLNAVNTEAFFGQGTRLTVV.

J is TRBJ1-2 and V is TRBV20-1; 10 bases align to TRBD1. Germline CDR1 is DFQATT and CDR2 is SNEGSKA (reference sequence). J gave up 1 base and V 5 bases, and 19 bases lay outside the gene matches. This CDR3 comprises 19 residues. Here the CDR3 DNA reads TGCAGTGCTGCCCAAACCGGCGGGACAGGGGATTCGGGTAACTATGGCTACACCTTC. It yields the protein CSAAQTGGTGDSGNYGYTF.

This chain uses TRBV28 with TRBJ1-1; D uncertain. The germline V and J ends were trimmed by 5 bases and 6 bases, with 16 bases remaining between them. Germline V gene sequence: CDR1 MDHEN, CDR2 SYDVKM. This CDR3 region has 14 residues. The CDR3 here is CASSIRGIGAEAFF. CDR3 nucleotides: TGTGCCAGCAGTATCCGAGGCATTGGGGCTGAAGCTTTCTTT. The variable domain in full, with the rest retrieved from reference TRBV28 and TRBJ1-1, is DVKVTQSSRYLVKRTGEKVFLECVQDMDHENMFWYRQDPGLGLRLIYFSYDVKMKEKGDIPEGYSVSREKKERFSLILESASTNQTSMYLCASSIRGIGAEAFFGQGTRLTVV.

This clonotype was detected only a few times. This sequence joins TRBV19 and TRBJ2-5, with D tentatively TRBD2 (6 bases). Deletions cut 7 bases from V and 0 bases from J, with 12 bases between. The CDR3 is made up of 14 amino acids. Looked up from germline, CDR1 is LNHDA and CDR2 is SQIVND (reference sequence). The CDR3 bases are TGTGCCAGTAACGAGCGGGCTAACCAAGAGACCCAGTACTTC. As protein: CASNERANQETQYF.

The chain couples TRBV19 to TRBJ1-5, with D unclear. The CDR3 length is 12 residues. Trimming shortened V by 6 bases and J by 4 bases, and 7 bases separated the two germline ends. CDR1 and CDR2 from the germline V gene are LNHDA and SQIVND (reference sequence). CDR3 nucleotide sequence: TGTGCCAGTAGAAAGGTTAATCAGCCCCAGCATTTT. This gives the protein CASRKVNQPQHF.

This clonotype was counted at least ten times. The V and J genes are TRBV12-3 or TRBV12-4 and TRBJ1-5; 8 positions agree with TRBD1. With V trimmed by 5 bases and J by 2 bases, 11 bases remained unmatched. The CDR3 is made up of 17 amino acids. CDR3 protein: CASSPWSGTGGNQPQHF. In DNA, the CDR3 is TGTGCCAGCAGTCCATGGTCCGGGACAGGCGGCAATCAGCCCCAGCATTTT.

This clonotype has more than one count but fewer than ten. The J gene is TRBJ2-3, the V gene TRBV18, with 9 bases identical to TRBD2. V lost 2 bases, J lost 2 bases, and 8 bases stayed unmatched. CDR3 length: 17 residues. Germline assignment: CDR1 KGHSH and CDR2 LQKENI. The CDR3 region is CASSPAGLAGTTDTQYF. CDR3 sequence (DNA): TGTGCCAGCTCACCAGCGGGGCTAGCGGGGACCACAGATACGCAGTATTTT.

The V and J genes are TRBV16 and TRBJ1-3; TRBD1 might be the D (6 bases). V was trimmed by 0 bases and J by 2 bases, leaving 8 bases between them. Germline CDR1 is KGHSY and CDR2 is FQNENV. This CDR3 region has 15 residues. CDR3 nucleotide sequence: TGTGCCAGCAGCCAATCCCCAGGGGCTGGAAACACCATATATTTT. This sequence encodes CASSQSPGAGNTIYF.

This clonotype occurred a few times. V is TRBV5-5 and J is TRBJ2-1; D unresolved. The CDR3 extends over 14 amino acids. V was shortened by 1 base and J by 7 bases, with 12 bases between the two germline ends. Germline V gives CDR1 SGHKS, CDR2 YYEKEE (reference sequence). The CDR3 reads CASSLLVATNEQFF. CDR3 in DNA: TGTGCCAGCAGCTTGTTAGTAGCAACGAATGAGCAGTTCTTC.

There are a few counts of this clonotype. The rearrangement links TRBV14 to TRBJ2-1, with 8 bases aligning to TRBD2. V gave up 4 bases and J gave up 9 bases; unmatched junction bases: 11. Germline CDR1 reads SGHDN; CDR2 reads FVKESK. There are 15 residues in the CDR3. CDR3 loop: CASSLLTAGAVEQFF. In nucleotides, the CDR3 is TGTGCCAGCAGCCTTTTAACAGCGGGGGCAGTTGAGCAGTTCTTC.

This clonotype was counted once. The CDR3 spells CASSGDRAYEQYF. In DNA, the CDR3 is TGTGCCAGCAGTGGGGACAGGGCCTACGAGCAGTACTTC. The chain has TRBV2 and TRBJ2-7; 9 nucleotides agree with TRBD1. V gave up 4 bases and J gave up 2 bases; unmatched junction bases: 0. Germline CDR1 is SNHLY and CDR2 is FYNNEI. The CDR3 is 13 residues long.

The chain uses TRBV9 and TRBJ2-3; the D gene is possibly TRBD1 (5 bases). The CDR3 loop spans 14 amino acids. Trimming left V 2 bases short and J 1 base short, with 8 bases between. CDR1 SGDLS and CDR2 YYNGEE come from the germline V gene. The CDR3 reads CASSVTDRTDTQYF. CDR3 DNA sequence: TGTGCCAGCAGCGTGACAGATCGCACAGATACGCAGTATTTT.

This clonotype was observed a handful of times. CDR3 in amino acids: CASSLEQGQDQPQHF. CDR3 DNA: TGTGCCAGCAGCTTAGAACAGGGGCAGGATCAGCCCCAGCATTTT. The rearrangement joins TRBV7-2 to TRBJ1-5, with 7 nucleotides matching TRBD1. The CDR3 is made up of 15 amino acids. Trimming took 1 base from V and 5 from J; bases not matched to a gene: 5. Germline CDR1 and CDR2: SGHTA and FQGNSA.